The clone carrying this T cell receptor (beta chain) appeared once. In the original workflow: Researchers report that nucleated cell counts were estimated from reference gene primer amplification. Clones were sequenced by immunoSEQ multiplex PCR, and TCRdb holds only the in-frame ones, with some missing. For V, J and clone size, that table is used; D and trimming come from the DNA. The data show 160,000 or so clones, 80% seen once. The CDR3 is made up of 16 amino acids. Germline CDR1 MNHNS, CDR2 SASEGT. V trimming: 1 base; J trimming: 5 bases; junction bases outside the gene matches: 8. This sample was taken from a study of blood T cell repertoires in COVID-19. Study background: The samples span acute and convalescent COVID-19 from the United States, Italy and Spain. T cells, B-cell-depleted T cells, or PBMCs provided the cDNA or gDNA that served as material.

Sequenced material: peripheral blood. The rearrangement uses TRBV6-1 and TRBJ2-3; TRBD2 aligns across 8 bases. The sequence was obtained from a man in his 60s with acute or convalescent COVID-19. The CDR3 spells CASSEVPGGARDTQYF. The DNA for the CDR3 is TGTGCCAGCAGTGAAGTACCCGGGGGGGCCAGAGATACGCAGTATTTT.